Here is one T cell receptor (beta chain) with its context. In its sample, this clonotype was seen a few times. Its cognate antigen has yet to be identified. Per-base qualities were not stored, and no clone one base away is much larger. This sample was taken from a study of CD8 T cells in ankylosing spondylitis (dated by TCRdb to 2017 to 2019). General notes on the study: To find TCR variants linked to disease, the study profiled T cell receptor beta repertoires in ankylosing spondylitis patients and healthy donors. In total, the full study cohort was made up of 85 to 140 healthy donors and approximately 24 ankylosing spondylitis patients. Peripheral blood was sampled, and synovial fluid was additionally collected from ankylosing spondylitis patients. Study-wide findings and limitations: Some TCR beta motif variants had previously been reported in synovial fluid and blood of reactive arthritis patients, which suggested common disease-initiation mechanisms. Significant enrichment of the disease-linked clones was reported in matched synovial fluid samples from ankylosing spondylitis patients. The disease-linked clones had a CD8+ phenotype and were found at relatively low frequencies in peripheral blood. A TCR beta motif of seven or eight highly homologous amino acid variants appeared characteristic of blood from ankylosing spondylitis patients.

Sequenced on an Illumina HiSeq 2500. Quantitative 5'-RACE with molecular barcodes was the method used to prepare the TCR beta libraries. The authors' pipeline ran thus. A new computational method, built on a probabilistic model of VDJ rearrangement, was used to identify disease-linked TCR variants. In TCRdb, the public reads were trimmed at Q25 with fastp and aligned with MiXCR, with productive beta chains retained. For every CDR3 protein sequence, its rows merge into one entry that carries the most common genes and DNA. The V and J calls were not made by the authors but by TCRdb's processing. In all, the sample holds about 500,000 distinct CDR3 sequences, and about an eighth of those were seen once. Jointly, the top ten make up around 7% of the sample. The sequenced sample consisted of blood, either unsorted or a sorted T cell fraction (not recorded which). This clonotype was obtained from a male donor with ankylosing spondylitis.

The CDR3 has the sequence CASSLMVVGELFF. The DNA is as follows: TGTGCCAGCAGCTTGATGGTCGTGGGGGAGCTGTTTTTT. The rearranged chain carries TRBV5-5 and TRBJ2-2; the D segment cannot be called with confidence. V is reduced by 1 base and J by 8 bases, leaving a spacing of 9 bases between them. The germline V gene (reference sequence) specifies SGHKS as CDR1 and YYEKEE as CDR2. Including cysteine and phenylalanine, the CDR3 has 13 amino acids. Only CDR3 DNA is held: 39 bases, read in frame from base 1.